This record covers a single T cell receptor beta chain. This entry comes from a study of control samples from healthy donors and cancer patients. Clones were read by immunoSEQ multiplex PCR, and TCRdb kept only the in-frame ones, dropping some. Here the sample spans about 100,000 clones, over 75% being singletons. The source material was blood. This receptor was taken from a woman in her forties or fifties in good health.

CDR3 in DNA: TGTGCCAGCAGCCTCGGACAGGGCGGAGGAAACACCATATATTTT. Translation gives CASSLGQGGGNTIYF. The chain links TRBV7-2 to TRBJ1-3; 8 bases line up with TRBD1. The V and J ends lost 5 bases and 4 bases, in that order; junction bases with no gene match: 7. CDR1 and CDR2 from the germline V gene are SGHTA and FQGNSA. The CDR3 loop spans 15 amino acids.